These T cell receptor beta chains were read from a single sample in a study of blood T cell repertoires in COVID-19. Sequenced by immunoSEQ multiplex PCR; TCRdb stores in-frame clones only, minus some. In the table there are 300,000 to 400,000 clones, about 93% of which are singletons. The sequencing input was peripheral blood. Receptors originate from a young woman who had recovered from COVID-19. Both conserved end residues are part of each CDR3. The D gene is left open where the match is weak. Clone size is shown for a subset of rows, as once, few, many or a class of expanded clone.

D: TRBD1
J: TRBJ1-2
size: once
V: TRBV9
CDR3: CASSVQAPGQGVYGYTF

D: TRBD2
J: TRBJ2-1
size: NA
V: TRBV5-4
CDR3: CASSFGPSGRYNEQFF

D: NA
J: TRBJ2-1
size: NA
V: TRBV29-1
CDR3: CSVVGGRDVDEQFF

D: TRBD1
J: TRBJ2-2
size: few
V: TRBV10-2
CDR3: CASSDPDRAPSRELFF

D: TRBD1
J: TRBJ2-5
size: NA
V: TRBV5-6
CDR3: CASSQDRGETQYF

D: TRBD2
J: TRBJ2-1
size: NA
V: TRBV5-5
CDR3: CASSFGLAGANPNEQFF

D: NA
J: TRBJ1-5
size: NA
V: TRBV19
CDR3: CASSIGDSNQPQHF

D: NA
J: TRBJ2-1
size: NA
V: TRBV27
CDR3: CASSSLLEPYNEQFF

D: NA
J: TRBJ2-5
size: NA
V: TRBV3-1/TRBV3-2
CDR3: CASSQGLTDSTTQYF

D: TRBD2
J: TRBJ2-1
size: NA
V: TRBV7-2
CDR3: CASSTLAGRISNEQFF

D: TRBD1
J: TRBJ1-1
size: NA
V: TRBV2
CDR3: CASSEATGMNTEAFF

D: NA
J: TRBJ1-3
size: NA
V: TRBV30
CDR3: CACVSGNTIYF

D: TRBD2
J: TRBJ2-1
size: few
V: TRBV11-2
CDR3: CASRPPGLYYNEQFF

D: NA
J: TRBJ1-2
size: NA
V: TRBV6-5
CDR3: CATQKAGNYGYTF

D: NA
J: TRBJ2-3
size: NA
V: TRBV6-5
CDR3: CASRDLGATQYF

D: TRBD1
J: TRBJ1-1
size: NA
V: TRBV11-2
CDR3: CASSRSEPDRAMNCTEAFF

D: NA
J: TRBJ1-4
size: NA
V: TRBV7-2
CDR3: CASSPISGANEKLFF